The rows below give T cell receptor beta chains drawn from one sample of a study of shared clonotypes between healthy human individuals. Here immunoSEQ multiplex PCR was the method, and the copy in TCRdb shows in-frame clones only, minus some. The data show over a million clones, with 98% seen just once and 0.4% to 0.55% held by the top ten. Sequencing was done on a sample of naive CD4+ T cells sorted from blood. These receptors all come from a man aged 25 to 45 in good health. Each CDR3 is given with its conserved first and last residue. D genes are given only for firm matches. A row's size may be missing; if present it is once, few, many or a size class.

j_gene,d_gene,v_gene,abundance,CDR3nt,CDR3aa
TRBJ2-5,TRBD2,TRBV2,-,TGTGCCAGCAGTGGGGGACTAGCGGGAGGGCAAGAGACCCAGTACTTC,CASSGGLAGGQETQYF
TRBJ1-1,-,TRBV2,-,TGTGCCAGCATTAGAGCACCGCTCAACACTGAAGCTTTCTTT,CASIRAPLNTEAFF
TRBJ1-1,-,TRBV7-9,-,TGTGCCAGCAGCTTACCCAGGGTCACTGAAGCTTTCTTT,CASSLPRVTEAFF
TRBJ2-3,-,TRBV9,-,TGTGCCAGCAGCGCCCGGGGGCATCAAGTGGATACGCAGTATTTT,CASSARGHQVDTQYF
TRBJ2-5,TRBD2,TRBV7-7,-,TGTGCTAGCAGCTTACGGGCGGGAGGGGAGACCCAGTACTTC,CASSLRAGGETQYF
TRBJ1-1,-,TRBV6-5,-,TGTGCCAGCAGTTACCAGCAGACAGCTCGGAACACTGAAGCTTTCTTT,CASSYQQTARNTEAFF
TRBJ2-3,TRBD1,TRBV2,-,TGTGCCAGCAGTGCTCGGGACAGGGGGCGCGGAGATACGCAGTATTTT,CASSARDRGRGDTQYF
TRBJ1-1,-,TRBV12-2,-,TGTGCAAGTCGTCCCTCGTTCTCACCTGAAGCTTTCTTT,CASRPSFSPEAFF
TRBJ2-5,-,TRBV7-9,-,TGTGCCAGCCGGGTCGTCGGCGGAGAGACCCAGTACTTC,CASRVVGGETQYF
TRBJ2-7,TRBD2,TRBV7-9,-,TGTGCCAGCAGCCCCCCGGGACTAGCAGAGGAGCAGTACTTC,CASSPPGLAEEQYF
TRBJ2-7,-,TRBV28,once,TGTGCCAGCAGTCCCCGGCTAGGACTTAACTACGAGCAGTACTTC,CASSPRLGLNYEQYF
TRBJ1-5,-,TRBV28,-,TGTGCCAGCAGTTTATTGGGACAGCCCCAGCATTTT,CASSLLGQPQHF
TRBJ2-3,TRBD1,TRBV4-1,-,TGCGCCAGCAGCCAAGAATGGACAGGCGGACTTCCAGATACGCAGTATTTT,CASSQEWTGGLPDTQYF
TRBJ2-4,-,TRBV5-1,-,TGCGCCAGCAGCTGGGTCGGGGAGGGGGCCTCCAAAAACATTCAGTACTTC,CASSWVGEGASKNIQYF
TRBJ2-1,TRBD2,TRBV5-1,-,TGCGCCAGCAGCTCTGGACTAGCGGGAGAGAATGAGCAGTTCTTC,CASSSGLAGENEQFF
TRBJ2-1,TRBD2,TRBV18,-,TGTGCCAGCTCACCAGTTGGGGCGGGAGGGTCAAATGAGCAGTTCTTC,CASSPVGAGGSNEQFF
TRBJ1-2,TRBD1,TRBV25-1,-,TGTGCCAGCAGTGAATATTTCTTAGACAGGGGAATACGGGGCTACACCTTC,CASSEYFLDRGIRGYTF
TRBJ2-7,-,TRBV7-9,-,TGTGCCAGCAGCTTAGGCCAACCCGTTTACGAGCAGTACTTC,CASSLGQPVYEQYF
TRBJ2-7,-,TRBV4-1,-,TGCGCCAGCAGCCAAGGCACAGGTCATAGCTACGAGCAGTACTTC,CASSQGTGHSYEQYF
TRBJ2-7,-,TRBV19,-,TGTGCCAGTAGCATTCCGTCCGGGACATCGACCTACGAGCAGTACTTC,CASSIPSGTSTYEQYF
TRBJ1-1,TRBD1,TRBV5-4,-,TGTGCCAGCAGAAGGACAGGGCGCGGCAACACTGAAGCTTTCTTT,CASRRTGRGNTEAFF
TRBJ2-2,TRBD2,TRBV2,-,TGTGCCAGCAGTGAAATGGGACTAGCGGACACCGGGGAGCTGTTTTTT,CASSEMGLADTGELFF
TRBJ1-1,-,TRBV7-8,-,TGTGCCAGCAGCTTAGGGCGGTTCCCGAACACTGAAGCTTTCTTT,CASSLGRFPNTEAFF
TRBJ2-1,-,TRBV7-3,once,TGTGCCAGCAGCAAGGGCCCCAATGAGCAGTTCTTC,CASSKGPNEQFF
TRBJ1-2,-,TRBV18,-,TGTGCCAGCTCACCACGGGCAGGGGCAGCTAACTATGGCTACACCTTC,CASSPRAGAANYGYTF
TRBJ2-2,-,TRBV7-9,-,TGTGCCAGCAGCTCGGACGGTTACACCGGGGAGCTGTTTTTT,CASSSDGYTGELFF
TRBJ1-4,-,TRBV15,-,TGTGCCACCAAAAAACTGTTTTTT,CATKKLFF
TRBJ2-1,TRBD1,TRBV28,-,TGTGCCAGCAGTTTATTTACAGGGGGCTCCTACAATGAGCAGTTCTTC,CASSLFTGGSYNEQFF
TRBJ2-4,-,TRBV5-4,-,TGTGCCAGCAGCCGTAATAACATTCAGTACTTC,CASSRNNIQYF
TRBJ1-2,TRBD1,TRBV28,-,TGTGCCAGCAGTATACCCAGGGGGGCGAAGAACTATGGCTACACCTTC,CASSIPRGAKNYGYTF
TRBJ1-2,TRBD1,TRBV6-5,-,TGTGCCAGCGCCCGACAGGGCGACTATGGCTACACCTTC,CASARQGDYGYTF
TRBJ2-7,-,TRBV5-5,-,TGTGCCAGCAGGGTACAGGTAAACTCCTACGAGCAGTACTTC,CASRVQVNSYEQYF
TRBJ1-5,-,TRBV19,-,TGTGCCAGTTGGGGCTTCGGCAATCAGCCCCAGCATTTT,CASWGFGNQPQHF
TRBJ2-1,TRBD2,TRBV10-2,-,TGCGCCACTCTAGCGGGACCCTACAATGAGCAGTTCTTC,CATLAGPYNEQFF
TRBJ2-2,TRBD2,TRBV6-5,-,TGTGCCAGCCAAGTAGCGGGAGTTCGGACCGGGGAGCTGTTTTTT,CASQVAGVRTGELFF
TRBJ2-7,-,TRBV19,-,TGTGCCAGTAGTCTCACCGGAACAGCTCTCTACGAGCAGTACTTC,CASSLTGTALYEQYF
TRBJ2-3,TRBD1,TRBV5-4,-,TGTGCCAGCAGCTTAACCGGGACAGGGGGCCCAGATACGCAGTATTTT,CASSLTGTGGPDTQYF
TRBJ2-5,-,TRBV19,-,TGTGCCAGTAGAGCCCAGGCCCAAGAGACCCAGTACTTC,CASRAQAQETQYF
TRBJ1-1,-,TRBV20-1,once,TGCAGTGCTAGAGTACTGGACGGAGCTTTCTTT,CSARVLDGAFF
TRBJ1-2,-,TRBV10-3,-,TGTGCCATCACAAGGGACTCGGGCTATGGCTACACCTTC,CAITRDSGYGYTF
TRBJ2-1,TRBD2,TRBV7-2,-,TGTGCCAGCAGCTTAGCGCTTACTAGCGGGAGCCTTTACAATGAGCAGTTCTTC,CASSLALTSGSLYNEQFF
TRBJ2-3,-,TRBV18,-,TGTGCCAGCTCGACACAGGACACAGATACGCAGTATTTT,CASSTQDTDTQYF
TRBJ2-1,-,TRBV27,-,TGTGCCAGCAGTTTAATGTTGGGGACGCCCAATGAGCAGTTCTTC,CASSLMLGTPNEQFF
TRBJ2-1,TRBD2,TRBV10-1,-,TGCGCCAGCAGTGGGGAGGTAGGGACTAGTCTAATTAGGACCTACAATGAGCAGTTCTTC,CASSGEVGTSLIRTYNEQFF
TRBJ2-6,TRBD1,TRBV7-9,-,TGTGCCAGCAGCCTCCGGGACAGGGAGTCTGGGGCCAACGTCCTGACTTTC,CASSLRDRESGANVLTF
TRBJ1-4,-,TRBV4-2,-,TGTGCCAGCACTATCCATAGGGCGACTAATGAAAAACTGTTTTTT,CASTIHRATNEKLFF
TRBJ2-7,-,TRBV6-5,-,TGTGCCAGCAGTTACTCGGTCGGGAACGAGCAGTACTTC,CASSYSVGNEQYF
TRBJ2-7,-,TRBV19,-,TGTGCCAGTAGTATCGAATACAGGGCCAACAAGCAGTACTTC,CASSIEYRANKQYF
TRBJ2-1,-,TRBV7-9,-,TGTGCCAGCAGCCCGCTTAAAATTAGCTCCTACAATGAGCAGTTCTTC,CASSPLKISSYNEQFF
TRBJ2-7,TRBD2,TRBV28,-,TGTGCCAGCACCAAACTGACTAGCGGGAGATCGTACGAGCAGTACTTC,CASTKLTSGRSYEQYF
TRBJ2-2,-,TRBV11-2,-,TGTGCCAGCAGCTCTCTCAGGACAAGGGAGCTGTTTTTT,CASSSLRTRELFF
TRBJ1-1,TRBD1,TRBV28,-,TGTGCCAGCAGTCCCCGGACAGGGGTGGGCACTGAAGCTTTCTTT,CASSPRTGVGTEAFF
TRBJ2-3,-,TRBV6-1,-,TGTGCCAGCAGGGACGCAGCTAGCACAGATACGCAGTATTTT,CASRDAASTDTQYF
TRBJ2-7,-,TRBV7-9,-,TGTGCCAGCAGTGCTGAAGGGGTGTTTAGCTCCGAGCAGTACTTC,CASSAEGVFSSEQYF
TRBJ2-5,-,TRBV18,-,TGTGCCAGCTCACCATTAGGGTTGGAGACCCAGTACTTC,CASSPLGLETQYF
TRBJ1-2,-,TRBV18,few,TGTGCCAGCTCACCATCGACAGGTTCCTATGGCTACACCTTC,CASSPSTGSYGYTF